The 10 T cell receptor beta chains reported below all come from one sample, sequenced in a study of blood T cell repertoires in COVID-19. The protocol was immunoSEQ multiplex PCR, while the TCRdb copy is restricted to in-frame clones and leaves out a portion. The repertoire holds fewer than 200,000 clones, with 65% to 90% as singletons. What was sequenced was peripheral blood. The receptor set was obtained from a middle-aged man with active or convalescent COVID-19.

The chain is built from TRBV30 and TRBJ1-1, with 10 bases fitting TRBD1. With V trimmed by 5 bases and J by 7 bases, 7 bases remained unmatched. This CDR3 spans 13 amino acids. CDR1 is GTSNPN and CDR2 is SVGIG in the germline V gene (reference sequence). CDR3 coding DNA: TGTGCCTGGTACCCGGGACAGGGGAGTGAAGCTTTCTTT. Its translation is CAWYPGQGSEAFF.

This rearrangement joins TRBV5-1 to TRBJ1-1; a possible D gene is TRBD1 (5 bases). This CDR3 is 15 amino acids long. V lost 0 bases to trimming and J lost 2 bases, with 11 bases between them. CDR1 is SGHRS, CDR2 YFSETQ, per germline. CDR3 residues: CASSLVSGVNTEAFF. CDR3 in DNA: TGCGCCAGCAGCTTGGTTTCGGGGGTAAACACTGAAGCTTTCTTT.

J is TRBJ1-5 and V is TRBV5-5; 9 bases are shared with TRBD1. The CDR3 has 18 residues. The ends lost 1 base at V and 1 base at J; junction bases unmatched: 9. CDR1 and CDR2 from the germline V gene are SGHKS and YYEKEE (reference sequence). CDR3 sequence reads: CASSLRGTGPESNQPQHF. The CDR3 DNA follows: TGTGCCAGCAGCTTGCGGGGGACAGGGCCCGAGAGCAATCAGCCCCAGCATTTT. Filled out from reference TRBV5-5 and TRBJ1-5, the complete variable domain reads DAGVTQSPTHLIKTRGQQVTLRCSPISGHKSVSWYQQVLGQGPQFIFQYYEKEERGRGNFPDRFSARQFPNYSSELNVNALLLGDSALYLCASSLRGTGPESNQPQHFGDGTRLSIL.

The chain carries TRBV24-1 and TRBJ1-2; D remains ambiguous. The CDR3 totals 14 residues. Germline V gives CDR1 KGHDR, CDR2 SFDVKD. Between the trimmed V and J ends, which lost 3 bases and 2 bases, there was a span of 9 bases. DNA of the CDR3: TGTGCCACCAGTGATGGGCAGAGAAACTATGGCTACACCTTC. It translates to CATSDGQRNYGYTF.

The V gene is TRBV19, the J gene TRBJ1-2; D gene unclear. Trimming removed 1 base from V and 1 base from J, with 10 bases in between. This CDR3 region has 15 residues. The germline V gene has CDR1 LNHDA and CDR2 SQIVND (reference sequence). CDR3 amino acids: CASSIAKTDNYGYTF. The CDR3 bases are TGTGCCAGTAGTATAGCCAAAACAGATAACTATGGCTACACCTTC.

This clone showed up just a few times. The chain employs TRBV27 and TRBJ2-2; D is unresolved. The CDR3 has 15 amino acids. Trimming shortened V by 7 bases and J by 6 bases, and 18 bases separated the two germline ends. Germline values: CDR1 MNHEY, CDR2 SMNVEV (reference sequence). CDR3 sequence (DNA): TGTGCCAGCATGAGCAGACTGAATGCGGCCGGGGAGCTGTTTTTT. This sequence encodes CASMSRLNAAGELFF.

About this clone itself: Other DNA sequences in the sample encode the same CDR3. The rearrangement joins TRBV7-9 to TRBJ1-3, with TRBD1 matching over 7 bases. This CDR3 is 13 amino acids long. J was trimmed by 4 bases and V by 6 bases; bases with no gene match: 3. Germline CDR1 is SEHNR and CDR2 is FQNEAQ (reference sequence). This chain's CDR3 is CASSLGQGNTIYF. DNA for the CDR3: TGTGCCAGCAGTTTGGGACAGGGAAACACCATATATTTT. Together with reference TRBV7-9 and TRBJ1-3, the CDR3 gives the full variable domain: DTGVSQNPRHKITKRGQNVTFRCDPISEHNRLYWYRQTLGQGPEFLTYFQNEAQLEKSRLLSDRFSAERPKGSFSTLEIQRTEQGDSAMYLCASSLGQGNTIYFGEGSWLTVV.

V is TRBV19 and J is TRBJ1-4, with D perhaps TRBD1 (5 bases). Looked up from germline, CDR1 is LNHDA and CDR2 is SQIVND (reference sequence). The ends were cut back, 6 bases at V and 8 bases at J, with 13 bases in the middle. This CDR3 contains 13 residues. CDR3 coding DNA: TGTGCCAGTAGCCGGACAAGTTTAGAAAAACTGTTTTTT. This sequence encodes CASSRTSLEKLFF.

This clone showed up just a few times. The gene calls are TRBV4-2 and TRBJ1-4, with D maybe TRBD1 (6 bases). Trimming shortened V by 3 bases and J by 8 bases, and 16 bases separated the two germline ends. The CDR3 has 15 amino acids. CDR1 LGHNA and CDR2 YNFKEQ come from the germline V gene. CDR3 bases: TGTGCCAGCAGCCATAAGACAGGTTCGGACGAAAAACTGTTTTTT. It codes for CASSHKTGSDEKLFF.

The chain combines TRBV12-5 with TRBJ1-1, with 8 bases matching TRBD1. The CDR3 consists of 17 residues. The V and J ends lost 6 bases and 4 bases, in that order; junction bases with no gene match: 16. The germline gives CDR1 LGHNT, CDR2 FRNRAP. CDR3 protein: CASGFPNRGERLTEAFF. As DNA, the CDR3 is TGTGCTAGTGGCTTCCCAAACAGGGGGGAAAGGCTCACTGAAGCTTTCTTT. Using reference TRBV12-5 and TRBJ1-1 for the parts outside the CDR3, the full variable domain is DARVTQTPRHKVTEMGQEVTMRCQPILGHNTVFWYRQTMMQGLELLAYFRNRAPLDDSGMPKDRFSAEMPDATLATLKIQPSEPRDSAVYFCASGFPNRGERLTEAFFGQGTRLTVV.